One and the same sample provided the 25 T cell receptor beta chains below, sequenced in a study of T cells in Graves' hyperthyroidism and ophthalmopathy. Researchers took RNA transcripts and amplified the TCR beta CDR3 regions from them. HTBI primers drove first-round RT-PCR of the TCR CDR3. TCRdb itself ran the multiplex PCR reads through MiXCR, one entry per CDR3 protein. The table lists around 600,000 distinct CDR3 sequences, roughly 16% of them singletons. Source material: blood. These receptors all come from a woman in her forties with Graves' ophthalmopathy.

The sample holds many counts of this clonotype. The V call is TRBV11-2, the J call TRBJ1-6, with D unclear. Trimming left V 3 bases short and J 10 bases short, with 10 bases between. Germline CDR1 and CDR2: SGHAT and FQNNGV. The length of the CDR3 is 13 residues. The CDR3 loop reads CASSLTTESPLHF. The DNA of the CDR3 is TGTGCCAGCAGCTTGACGACCGAGTCACCCCTCCACTTT.

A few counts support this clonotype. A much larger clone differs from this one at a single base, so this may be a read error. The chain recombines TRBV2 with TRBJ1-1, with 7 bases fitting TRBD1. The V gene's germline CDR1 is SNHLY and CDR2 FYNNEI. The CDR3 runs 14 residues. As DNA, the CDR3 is TGTACCAGCAGCGCCGGACAGGAGGGGCCTGAAGCTTTCTTT. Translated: CTSSAGQEGPEAFF.

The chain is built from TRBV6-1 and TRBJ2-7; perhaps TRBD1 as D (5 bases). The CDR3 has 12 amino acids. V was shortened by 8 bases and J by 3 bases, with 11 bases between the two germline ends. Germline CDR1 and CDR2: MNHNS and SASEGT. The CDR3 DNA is TGTGCCAGCCTGACAGCAAACTACGAGCAGTACTTC. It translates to CASLTANYEQYF.

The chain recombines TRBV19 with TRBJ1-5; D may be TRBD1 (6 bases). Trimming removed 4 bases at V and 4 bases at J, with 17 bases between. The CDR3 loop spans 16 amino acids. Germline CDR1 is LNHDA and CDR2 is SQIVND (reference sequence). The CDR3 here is CASSTHPTGLNQPQHF. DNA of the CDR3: TGTGCCAGTAGTACACACCCAACAGGGCTAAATCAGCCCCAGCATTTT.

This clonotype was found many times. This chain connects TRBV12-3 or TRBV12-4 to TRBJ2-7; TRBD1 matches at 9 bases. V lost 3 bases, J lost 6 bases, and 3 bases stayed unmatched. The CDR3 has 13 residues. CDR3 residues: CASSLGQGSEQYF. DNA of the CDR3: TGTGCCAGCAGTTTGGGACAGGGTTCCGAGCAGTACTTC.

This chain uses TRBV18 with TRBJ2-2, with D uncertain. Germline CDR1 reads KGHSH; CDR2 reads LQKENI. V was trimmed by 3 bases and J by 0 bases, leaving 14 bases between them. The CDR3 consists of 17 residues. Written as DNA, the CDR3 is TGTGCCAGCTCACCTAGTCCGGGCCGCACGAACACCGGGGAGCTGTTTTTT. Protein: CASSPSPGRTNTGELFF.

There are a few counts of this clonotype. In nucleotides, the CDR3 is TGTGCCAGCAGCACTCGGGAGGGACTAGGGGAAAAACTGTTTTTT. This codes for CASSTREGLGEKLFF. The chain has TRBV9 and TRBJ1-4, with a weak D call TRBD1 (5 bases). V gave up 4 bases and J gave up 8 bases, with 18 bases separating them. This CDR3 comprises 15 residues. CDR1 and CDR2 (germline): SGDLS, YYNGEE.

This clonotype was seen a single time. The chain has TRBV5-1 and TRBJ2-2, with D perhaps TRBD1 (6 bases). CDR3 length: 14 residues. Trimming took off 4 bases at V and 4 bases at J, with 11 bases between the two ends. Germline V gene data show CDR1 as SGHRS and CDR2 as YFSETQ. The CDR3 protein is CASSQGRGTGELFF. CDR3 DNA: TGCGCCAGCAGCCAGGGCAGGGGCACCGGGGAGCTGTTTTTT.

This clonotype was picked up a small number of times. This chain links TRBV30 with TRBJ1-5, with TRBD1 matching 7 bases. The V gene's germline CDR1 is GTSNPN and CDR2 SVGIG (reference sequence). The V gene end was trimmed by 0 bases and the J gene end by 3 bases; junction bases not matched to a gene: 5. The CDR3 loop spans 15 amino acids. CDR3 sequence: CAWSVFRGVNQPQHF. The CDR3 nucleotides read TGTGCCTGGAGTGTATTCAGGGGGGTCAATCAGCCCCAGCATTTT.

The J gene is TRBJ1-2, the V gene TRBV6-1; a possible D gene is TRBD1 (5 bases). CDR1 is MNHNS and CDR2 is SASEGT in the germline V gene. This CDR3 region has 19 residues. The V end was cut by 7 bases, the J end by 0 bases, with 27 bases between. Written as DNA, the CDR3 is TGTGCCAGCAAGCTAGGGGCGCTTCCACCCATAACTCCTAACTATGGCTACACCTTC. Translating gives CASKLGALPPITPNYGYTF.

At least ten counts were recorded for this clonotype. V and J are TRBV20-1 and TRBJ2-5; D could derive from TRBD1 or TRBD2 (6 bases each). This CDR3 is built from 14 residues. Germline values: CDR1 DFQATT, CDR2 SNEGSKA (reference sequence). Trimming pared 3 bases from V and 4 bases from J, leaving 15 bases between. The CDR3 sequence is CSASGGYGRETQYF. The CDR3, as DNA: TGCAGTGCTAGCGGGGGCTACGGACGAGAGACCCAGTACTTC.

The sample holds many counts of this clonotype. The CDR3 DNA sequence: TGTGCCAGCAGCTTAACCAGTGAGCAGTTCTTC. Its translation: CASSLTSEQFF. V and J are TRBV7-6 and TRBJ2-1; unclear D gene. Trimming cost V 2 bases and J 9 bases, with 5 bases left between them. This CDR3 has 11 amino acids. Germline CDR1 SGHVS, CDR2 FNYEAQ.

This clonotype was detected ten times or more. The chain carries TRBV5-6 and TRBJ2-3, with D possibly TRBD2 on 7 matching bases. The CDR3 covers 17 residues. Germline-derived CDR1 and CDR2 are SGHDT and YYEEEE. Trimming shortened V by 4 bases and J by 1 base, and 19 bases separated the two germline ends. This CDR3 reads CASSPRGGGGGTDTQYF. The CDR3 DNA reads TGTGCCAGCAGCCCCCGAGGGGGGGGCGGTGGCACAGATACGCAGTATTTT. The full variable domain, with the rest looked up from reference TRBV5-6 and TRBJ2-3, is DAGVTQSPTHLIKTRGQQVTLRCSPKSGHDTVSWYQQALGQGPQFIFQYYEEEERQRGNFPDRFSGHQFPNYSSELNVNALLLGDSALYLCASSPRGGGGGTDTQYFGPGTRLTVL.

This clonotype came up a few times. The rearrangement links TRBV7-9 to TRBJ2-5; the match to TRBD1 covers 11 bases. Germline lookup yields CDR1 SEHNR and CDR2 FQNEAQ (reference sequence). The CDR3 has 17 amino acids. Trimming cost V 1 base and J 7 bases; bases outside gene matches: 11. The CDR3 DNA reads TGTGCCAGCAGCTTAGACCGGACAGGGGGCAGAGCTGGGACCCAGTACTTC. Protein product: CASSLDRTGGRAGTQYF.

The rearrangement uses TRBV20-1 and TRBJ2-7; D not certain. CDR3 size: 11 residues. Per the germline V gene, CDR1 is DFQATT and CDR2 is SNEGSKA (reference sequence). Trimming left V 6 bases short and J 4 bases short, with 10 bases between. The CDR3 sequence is CSASPGYEQYF. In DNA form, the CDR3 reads TGCAGTGCCTCCCCCGGGTACGAGCAGTACTTC.

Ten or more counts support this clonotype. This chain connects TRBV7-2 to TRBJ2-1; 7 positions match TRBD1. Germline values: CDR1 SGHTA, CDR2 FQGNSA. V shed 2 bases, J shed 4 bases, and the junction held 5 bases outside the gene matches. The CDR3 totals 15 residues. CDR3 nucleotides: TGTGCCAGCAGCTTAAGGGGGCCTGGGTACAATGAGCAGTTCTTC. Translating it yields CASSLRGPGYNEQFF.

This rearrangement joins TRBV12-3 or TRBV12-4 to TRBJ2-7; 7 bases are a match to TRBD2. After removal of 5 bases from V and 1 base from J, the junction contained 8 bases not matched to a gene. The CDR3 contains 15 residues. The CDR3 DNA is TGTGCCAGCAGTCCGCGACCCGGGGGGTCCTACGAGCAGTACTTC. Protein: CASSPRPGGSYEQYF.

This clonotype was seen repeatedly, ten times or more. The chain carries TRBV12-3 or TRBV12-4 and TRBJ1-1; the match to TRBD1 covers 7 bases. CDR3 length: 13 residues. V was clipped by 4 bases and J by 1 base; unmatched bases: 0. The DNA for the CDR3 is TGTGCCAGCAGTTGGGACAGGAACACTGAAGCTTTCTTT. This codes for CASSWDRNTEAFF.

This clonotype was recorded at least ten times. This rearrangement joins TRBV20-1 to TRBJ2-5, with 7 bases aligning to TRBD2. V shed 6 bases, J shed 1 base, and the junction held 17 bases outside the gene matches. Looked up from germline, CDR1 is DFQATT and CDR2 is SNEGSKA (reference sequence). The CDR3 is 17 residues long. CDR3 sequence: CSAPKLGSSGTQETQYF. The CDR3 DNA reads TGCAGTGCCCCCAAATTGGGGTCTAGCGGAACCCAAGAGACCCAGTACTTC.

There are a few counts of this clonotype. CDR3 amino acids: CASSVPAGYYNEQFF. CDR3 DNA sequence: TGCGCCAGCAGTGTACCAGCGGGGTACTACAATGAGCAGTTCTTC. The chain has TRBV10-2 and TRBJ2-1; 7 bases align to TRBD2. The CDR3 extends over 15 amino acids. The trim removed 4 bases at V and 3 bases at J, leaving 6 bases unmatched. Germline loops: CDR1 WSHSY, CDR2 SAAADI.

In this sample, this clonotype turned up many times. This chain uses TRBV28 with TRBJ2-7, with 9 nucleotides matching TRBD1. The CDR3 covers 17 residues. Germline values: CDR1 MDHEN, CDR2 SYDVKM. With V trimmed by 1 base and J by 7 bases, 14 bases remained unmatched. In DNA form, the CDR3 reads TGTGCCAGCAGTTTATATGGGTCACAGGGGGCGGCGGAGGAGCAGTACTTC. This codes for CASSLYGSQGAAEEQYF.

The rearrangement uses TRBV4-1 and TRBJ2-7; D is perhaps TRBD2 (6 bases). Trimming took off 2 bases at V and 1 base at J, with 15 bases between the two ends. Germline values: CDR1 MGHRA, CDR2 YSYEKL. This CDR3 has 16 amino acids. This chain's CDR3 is CASSQLLAGTSYEQYF. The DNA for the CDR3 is TGCGCCAGCAGCCAATTGCTTGCGGGAACGTCCTACGAGCAGTACTTC.

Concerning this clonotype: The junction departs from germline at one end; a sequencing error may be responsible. CDR3 in DNA: TGTGTCAGCCACGGAACCTATAGTGAGCAGTTCTTC. Translating it yields CVSHGTYSEQFF. The rearrangement links TRBV2 to TRBJ2-1; D gene uncertain. This CDR3 has 12 amino acids. Per the germline V gene, CDR1 is SNHLY and CDR2 is FYNNEI.

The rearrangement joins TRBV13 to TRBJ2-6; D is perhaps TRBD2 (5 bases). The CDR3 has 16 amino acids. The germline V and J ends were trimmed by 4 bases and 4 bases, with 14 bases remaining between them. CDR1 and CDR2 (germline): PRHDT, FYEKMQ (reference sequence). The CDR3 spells CASSSGPLAGANVLTF. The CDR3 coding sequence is TGTGCCAGCAGCTCGGGTCCCCTAGCCGGGGCCAACGTCCTGACTTTC.

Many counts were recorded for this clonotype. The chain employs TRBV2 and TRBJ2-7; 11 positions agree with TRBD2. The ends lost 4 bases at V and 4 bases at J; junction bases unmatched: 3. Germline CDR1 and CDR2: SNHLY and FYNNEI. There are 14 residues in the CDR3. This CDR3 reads CASSGLAGMYEQYF. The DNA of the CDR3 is TGTGCCAGCAGTGGACTAGCGGGAATGTACGAGCAGTACTTC.